This TCR beta chain was captured in a study of blood T cells in healthy people across ages. Study-level points and caveats: Donors of long life had a larger count of naive CD4+ cells and greater diversity than aged donors. The donors' CMV status was not determined, possibly confounding changes in expanded clonotypes.

This CDR3 region has 12 residues. CDR1 is LGHNA and CDR2 is YNFKEQ in the germline V gene. For this clonotype: Its antigen is not identified. One junction end disagrees with the germline gene, perhaps due to a read error.

Sample donors were healthy Caucasian individuals that came from Russia, aged roughly 6 to 100. A sample-barcoded 5' primer and a J-beta primer mix were used in a second PCR of about 6 to 12 cycles. A template-switch adaptor that had 12 random nucleotides put a tag on each cDNA molecule. Via MiXCR, TCRdb re-called the 5' RACE reads, giving one row per CDR3 protein. Of some 1.5 million distinct CDR3 sequences in the sample, about 30% were seen once. This TCR was sampled from a woman aged 25 to 39 in good health. Sequenced material: blood. The chain recombines TRBV4-2 with TRBJ1-1, with 7 positions matching TRBD1. CDR3 protein: CACSRAGQEAFF. The CDR3 region has the DNA TGTGCCTGCAGCCGGGCGGGACAGGAAGCTTTCTTT.